These 19 T cell receptor beta chains were all obtained from the same sample, sequenced in a study of cytomegalovirus exposure and HLA in healthy donors. The protocol was immunoSEQ multiplex PCR, while the TCRdb copy is restricted to in-frame clones and leaves out a portion. This table holds about 120,000 clones, roughly 88% found once. Sequencing used PBMCs. The receptor set was obtained from a man aged 18 to 35 in good health and CMV-seronegative.

The chain employs TRBV10-3 and TRBJ2-1; 8 bases line up with TRBD2. The CDR3 is made up of 16 amino acids. Trimming removed 3 bases from V and 9 bases from J; junction bases left unmatched: 13. The V gene's germline CDR1 is ENHRY and CDR2 SYGVKD. CDR3 amino acids: CAISDGSVGGAGEQFF. The CDR3 DNA follows: TGTGCCATCAGTGACGGTTCCGTCGGGGGGGCGGGTGAGCAGTTCTTC.

The chain recombines TRBV28 with TRBJ2-5; the match to TRBD2 covers 8 bases. V was clipped by 7 bases and J by 5 bases; unmatched bases: 9. From germline, CDR1 is MDHEN and CDR2 SYDVKM. The CDR3 runs 14 residues. The CDR3 DNA sequence: TGTGCCAGCATTCCGGCGGGGGGAAGGGAGACCCAGTACTTC. Translation gives CASIPAGGRETQYF.

The chain combines TRBV2 with TRBJ2-5; 7 positions match TRBD1. CDR1 and CDR2 (germline): SNHLY, FYNNEI. This CDR3 contains 15 residues. With V trimmed by 5 bases and J by 4 bases, 10 bases remained unmatched. CDR3 sequence reads: CASSLLGQVGETQYF. In nucleotides, the CDR3 is TGTGCCAGCAGTCTCCTCGGACAGGTGGGAGAGACCCAGTACTTC.

The chain combines TRBV15 with TRBJ1-4; no clear D. V was clipped by 5 bases and J by 8 bases, with 9 bases between them. CDR3 length: 12 residues. Germline V gives CDR1 LNHNV, CDR2 YYDKDF (reference sequence). The CDR3 nucleotides are TGTGCCACCAGCCGTCCCCGGGAAAAACTGTTTTTT. Encoded protein: CATSRPREKLFF.

The chain is built from TRBV5-4 and TRBJ1-2; D is ambiguous. Trimming removed 9 bases from V and 4 bases from J, with 16 bases in between. The germline V gene has CDR1 SGHNT and CDR2 YYREEE (reference sequence). The CDR3 has 13 amino acids. The CDR3 reads CATGAYPLYGYTF. The CDR3, as DNA: TGTGCCACCGGAGCCTACCCTCTCTATGGCTACACCTTC.

The chain links TRBV6-5 to TRBJ2-7, with D perhaps TRBD1 (5 bases). This CDR3 comprises 13 residues. Germline values: CDR1 MNHEY, CDR2 SVGAGI. V lost 10 bases and J lost 2, with 15 bases in between. As DNA, the CDR3 is TGTGCCACCCGTATCACAGGCACCTACGAGCAGTACTTC. This translates into CATRITGTYEQYF.

This chain uses TRBV5-4 with TRBJ1-2; unclear D gene. Germline V gives CDR1 SGHNT, CDR2 YYREEE (reference sequence). This CDR3 comprises 15 residues. Trimming left V 0 bases short and J 5 bases short, with 14 bases between. The CDR3 sequence is CASSLDGNTGYGYTF. CDR3 nucleotides: TGTGCCAGCAGCTTGGATGGAAATACCGGGTATGGCTACACCTTC.

V and J are TRBV28 and TRBJ1-3; the D gene is possibly TRBD1 (6 bases). V was cut by 10 bases and J by 3 bases, with 22 bases left in between. This CDR3 is built from 16 residues. Germline assignment: CDR1 MDHEN and CDR2 SYDVKM. The CDR3 protein is CATKTGGAVFGNTIYF. In nucleotides, the CDR3 is TGTGCCACAAAGACAGGAGGAGCTGTTTTTGGAAACACCATATATTTT.

The J gene is TRBJ1-5, the V gene TRBV10-1; a weak D match, TRBD1 (6 bases). Germline CDR1 WNHNN, CDR2 SYGVQD (reference sequence). With 5 bases removed from V and 0 bases from J, the gap between germline ends came to 17 bases. This CDR3 is 17 amino acids long. This chain's CDR3 is CASSRPGHRDSNQPQHF. The CDR3 DNA is TGCGCCAGCAGTAGACCGGGCCACAGGGATAGCAATCAGCCCCAGCATTTT.

The genes are TRBV30 and TRBJ2-7, with TRBD2 identical over 11 bases. Per the germline V gene, CDR1 is GTSNPN and CDR2 is SVGIG (reference sequence). There are 13 residues in the CDR3. V lost 2 bases and J lost 6; bases outside the gene matches: 3. DNA for the CDR3: TGTGCCTGGAGTCGTAGCGGGGGGGGCGAGCAGTACTTC. It is translated as CAWSRSGGGEQYF.

J is TRBJ1-4 and V is TRBV27, with D perhaps matching TRBD1 (6 bases). CDR1 is MNHEY, CDR2 SMNVEV, per germline (reference sequence). The CDR3 extends over 15 amino acids. V lost 5 bases and J lost 4, with 14 bases in between. CDR3 sequence: CASSLNREINEKLFF. The CDR3 DNA sequence: TGTGCCAGCAGTCTCAACAGGGAAATTAATGAAAAACTGTTTTTT.

The gene calls are TRBV7-8 and TRBJ2-2, with TRBD1 identical over 7 bases. Germline assignment: CDR1 SGHVS and CDR2 FQNEAQ. The CDR3 totals 17 residues. Trimming removed 2 bases from V and 3 bases from J; junction bases left unmatched: 9. The CDR3 DNA sequence: TGTGCCAGCAGCTTACCCCCGGGACAGTCGGACACCGGGGAGCTGTTTTTT. Protein product: CASSLPPGQSDTGELFF. Full variable domain (remainder filled in from reference TRBV7-8 and TRBJ2-2): GAGVSQSPRYKVAKRGQDVALRCDPISGHVSLFWYQQALGQGPEFLTYFQNEAQLDKSGLPSDRFFAERPEGSVSTLKIQRTQQEDSAVYLCASSLPPGQSDTGELFFGEGSRLTVL.

The gene calls are TRBV7-9 and TRBJ2-1; the D is unclear. Trimming removed 2 bases at V and 5 bases at J, with 7 bases between. CDR3 length equals 13 residues. CDR1 is SEHNR and CDR2 is FQNEAQ in the germline V gene (reference sequence). CDR3 bases: TGTGCCAGCAGCTTAAGAGGCGACAATGAGCAGTTCTTC. Translating gives CASSLRGDNEQFF.

The chain links TRBV2 to TRBJ1-4; the match to TRBD1 covers 7 bases. The germline V gene has CDR1 SNHLY and CDR2 FYNNEI. The V gene end was trimmed by 6 bases and the J gene end by 7 bases; junction bases not matched to a gene: 11. The CDR3 runs 15 residues. CDR3 nucleotides: TGTGCCAGCAGGATCCTACAGGGGAACAGTGAAAAACTGTTTTTT. It codes for CASRILQGNSEKLFF.

V gene TRBV5-6 combines with J gene TRBJ2-1; TRBD2 agrees at 7 bases. Looked up from germline, CDR1 is SGHDT and CDR2 is YYEEEE. Trimming took 4 bases from V and 11 from J; bases not matched to a gene: 15. The CDR3 is 15 residues long. In DNA form, the CDR3 reads TGTGCCAGCAGCCAGCGGGACGAGCGAATGCCTAAGCAGTTCTTC. It is translated as CASSQRDERMPKQFF.

This chain joins TRBV19 and TRBJ2-2, with D hard to call. Germline V gene lookup returns CDR1 LNHDA and CDR2 SQIVND (reference sequence). The CDR3 is 14 amino acids. V lost 4 bases to trimming and J lost 4 bases, with 10 bases between them. Here the CDR3 DNA reads TGTGCCAGTAGTACCCTCGTCGGCACCGGGGAGCTGTTTTTT. It translates to CASSTLVGTGELFF.

This clone was counted a single time. The chain has TRBV18 and TRBJ1-1; D ambiguous. Between the trimmed V and J ends, which lost 3 bases and 2 bases, there was a span of 13 bases. The germline CDR1 and CDR2 sequences are KGHSH and LQKENI. This CDR3 has 15 amino acids. The CDR3 sequence: CASSPTTGGNTEAFF. The CDR3 DNA reads as TGTGCCAGCTCACCCACCACTGGAGGCAACACTGAAGCTTTCTTT.

The gene calls are TRBV6-5 and TRBJ1-2, with unresolved D. V gave up 2 bases and J gave up 4 bases, with 14 bases separating them. CDR1 MNHEY and CDR2 SVGAGI come from the germline V gene. This CDR3 region has 15 residues. The CDR3 protein is CASSYRLGASYGYTF. The CDR3 bases are TGTGCCAGCAGTTACAGGCTAGGTGCTAGCTATGGCTACACCTTC.

CDR3 region: CASSFTGQGGNEQFF. CDR3 in DNA: TGCGCCAGCAGCTTCACCGGACAGGGAGGCAATGAGCAGTTCTTC. The chain uses TRBV5-1 and TRBJ2-1; 8 positions agree with TRBD1. The germline CDR1 and CDR2 sequences are SGHRS and YFSETQ. V shed 2 bases and J 6 bases; nucleotides not matched to a gene: 7. This CDR3 contains 15 residues. The full variable domain, rest sourced from reference TRBV5-1 and TRBJ2-1, is KAGVTQTPRYLIKTRGQQVTLSCSPISGHRSVSWYQQTPGQGLQFLFEYFSETQRNKGNFPGRFSGRQFSNSRSEMNVSTLELGDSALYLCASSFTGQGGNEQFFGPGTRLTVL.